This TCR beta chain was found in a study of T cells expressing NK-cell markers. TCRdb reworked the 5' RACE reads into one entry per CDR3 protein, no DNA. The table for this sample gives roughly 120,000 distinct CDR3 sequences. Germline CDR1 and CDR2: LGHNA and YSLEER. This CDR3 is 15 amino acids long. The J gene is TRBJ2-7, the V gene TRBV4-3; the D call from TCRdb, TRBD1, cannot be confirmed without DNA. This TCR was recovered from a woman between 18 and 70 years old in good health. Sequencing was done on a sample of blood T cells: a sorted CD56 or NKG2C T cell subset, CD4+ or CD8+ T cells, or bulk PBMC T cells (not recorded which). The CDR3 protein is CASSHRQGTSYEQYF.